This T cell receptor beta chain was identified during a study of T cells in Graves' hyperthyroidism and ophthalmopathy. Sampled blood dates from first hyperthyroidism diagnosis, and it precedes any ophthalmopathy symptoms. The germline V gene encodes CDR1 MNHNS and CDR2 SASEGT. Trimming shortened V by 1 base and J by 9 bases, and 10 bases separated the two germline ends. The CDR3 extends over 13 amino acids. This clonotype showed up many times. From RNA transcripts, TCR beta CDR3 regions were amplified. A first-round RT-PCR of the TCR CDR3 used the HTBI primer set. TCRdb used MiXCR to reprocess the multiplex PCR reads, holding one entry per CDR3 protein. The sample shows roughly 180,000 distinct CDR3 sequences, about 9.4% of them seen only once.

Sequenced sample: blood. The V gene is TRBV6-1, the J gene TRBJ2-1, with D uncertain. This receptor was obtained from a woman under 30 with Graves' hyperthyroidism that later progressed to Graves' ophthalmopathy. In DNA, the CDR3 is TGTGCCAGCAGTGAAGGAACAGTAGGTGAGCAGTTCTTC. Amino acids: CASSEGTVGEQFF.